This T cell receptor (beta chain) was sequenced in a study of T-cell reconstitution after alpha-beta-depleted transplantation in children listed by TCRdb under 2016. At the level of the whole study: T-cell immune reconstitution after TCRalphabeta/CD19-depleted allogeneic hematopoietic cell transplantation in children was quantitatively tracked in the study by means of TCR repertoire profiling. Beyond this particular receptor, the publication reports: In some patients, the high TCRbeta diversity seen at day 60 was put down to recipient T cells and intrathymic progenitors that had survived conditioning. The frequencies of hyperexpanded clones fell over the following months, and after one year, T-cell counts and TCRbeta diversity were mostly attributed to newly produced T cells. The apparently early alphabetaT-cell count recovery about two months after transplant was reportedly dependent on only several hundred rapidly expanded clones derived from non-depleted graft cells.

This clonotype showed up many times. Which antigen it targets is not known. Base qualities are not provided; no much larger clone lies one nucleotide away. Interpreted using the paper, the treatment or condition label stands for: allogeneic hematopoietic cell transplantation with graft depleted of TCRalphabeta T cells and CD19 B cells. TCRalphabeta/CD19-depleted allogeneic hematopoietic cell grafts were given to the transplant recipients, all of whom were children. The CDR3 covers 13 residues, taking in both the cysteine and the phenylalanine. The retained sequence is limited to the CDR3, 39 bases, with the frame set at the first base. V loses 2 bases of germline sequence and J loses 5 bases, and the interval between the two ends is 8 bases. Library generation was performed with PCR. Reads for this sample came from an Illumina HiSeq 2500. TCR library preparation used molecular barcoding, with unique molecular identifiers applied to normalize quantification of the TCRbeta repertoire. TCRdb took the public reads, trimmed them with fastp at Q25, ran MiXCR for clone calling and kept in-frame beta chains. Identical CDR3 protein sequences are pooled into one entry, listed with their most common genes and DNA. For this sample there are approximately 350,000 distinct CDR3 sequences; about a sixth appear just once. Roughly 41% of the sample comes from the top ten.

The V and J genes are TRBV12-3 or TRBV12-4 and TRBJ2-3, with the D segment possibly TRBD1 or TRBD2, each aligning over 6 bases. The sample was PBMCs, mostly from graft donor cells, taken 360 days after TCRalphabeta/CD19-depleted stem cell transplant. This TCR was recovered from a male patient aged 2 to 10 who had a stem cell transplant for acute lymphoblastic leukemia, so the T cells may come from the graft donor. The CDR3 protein: CASSLRGVDTQYF. The DNA sequence follows: TGTGCCAGCAGTTTAAGGGGGGTAGATACGCAGTATTTT.